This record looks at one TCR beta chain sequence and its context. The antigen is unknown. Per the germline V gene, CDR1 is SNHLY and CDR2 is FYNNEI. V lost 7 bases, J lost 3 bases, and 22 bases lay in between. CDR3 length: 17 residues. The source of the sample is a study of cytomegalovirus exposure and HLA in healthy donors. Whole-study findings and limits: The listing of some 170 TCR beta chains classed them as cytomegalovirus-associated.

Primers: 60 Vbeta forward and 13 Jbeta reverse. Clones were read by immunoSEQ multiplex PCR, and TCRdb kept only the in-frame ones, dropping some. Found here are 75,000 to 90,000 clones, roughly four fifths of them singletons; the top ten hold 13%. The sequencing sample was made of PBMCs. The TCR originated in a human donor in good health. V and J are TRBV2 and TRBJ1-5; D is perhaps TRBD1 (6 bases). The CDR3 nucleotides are TGTGCCAGCAACCCTGCAGGGGATAGGTATGACAATCAGCCCCAGCATTTT. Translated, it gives CASNPAGDRYDNQPQHF.